This TCR beta chain was captured in a study of beta chain features in type 1 diabetes. This CDR3 spans 16 amino acids. CDR1 and CDR2 from the germline V gene are SGDLS and YYNGEE. A note on this clone: The antigen is undetermined. Compared with germline, one end of the junction differs, possibly owing to a read error.

Every single donor gave one heparinised blood draw, and these averaged around 0.12 L. Overall study results and limits: When Type 1 diabetes patients were examined, their TCRB CDR3s proved moderately but significantly shorter in all four CD4+ subsets. Any role of HLA type in TCRB rearrangement remained unresolved here.

What was sequenced were expressed TCRB transcripts, since all of the isolated RNA had been reverse transcribed. The protocol was immunoSEQ multiplex PCR, while the TCRdb copy is restricted to in-frame clones and leaves out a portion. The data hold about 150,000 clones, with over 9% observed a single time. Sequenced sample: central memory CD4+ T cells from blood. The TCR comes from a man aged 30-40 years with type 1 diabetes. The V and J genes are TRBV9 and TRBJ2-1, with D perhaps matching TRBD2 (6 bases). CDR3 in amino acids: CASSVRAWDSHNEQFF. The CDR3 nucleotides read TGTGCCAGCAGCGTAAGGGCATGGGACTCCCACAATGAGCAGTTCTTC.